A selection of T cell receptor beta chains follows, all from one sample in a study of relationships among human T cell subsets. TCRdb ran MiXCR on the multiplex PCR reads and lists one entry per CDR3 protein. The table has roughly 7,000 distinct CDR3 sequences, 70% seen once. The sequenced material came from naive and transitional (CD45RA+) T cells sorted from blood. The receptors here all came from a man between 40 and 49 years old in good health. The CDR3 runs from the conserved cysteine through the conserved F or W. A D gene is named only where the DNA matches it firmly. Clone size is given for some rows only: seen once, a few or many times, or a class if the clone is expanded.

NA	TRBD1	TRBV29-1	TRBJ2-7	CSVAHRGLRYEQYF	TGCAGCGTCGCCCACAGGGGGCTGCGCTACGAGCAGTACTTC
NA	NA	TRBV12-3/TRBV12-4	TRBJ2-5	CASSLGSRGGETQYF	TGTGCCAGCAGTTTAGGGTCCAGGGGTGGAGAGACCCAGTACTTC
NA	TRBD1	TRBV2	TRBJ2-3	CASQGGPGQGTDTQYF	TGTGCCAGCCAGGGAGGCCCGGGACAGGGGACAGATACGCAGTATTTT
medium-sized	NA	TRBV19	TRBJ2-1	CASSTHYKGDEQFF	TGTGCCAGTAGTACTCACTACAAGGGGGATGAGCAGTTCTTC
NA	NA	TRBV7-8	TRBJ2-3	CASSLDIVTDTQYF	TGTGCCAGCAGCTTAGATATAGTCACAGATACGCAGTATTTT
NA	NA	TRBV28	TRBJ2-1	CASSAHLEQFF	TGTGCCAGCAGTGCCCACCTAGAGCAGTTCTTC
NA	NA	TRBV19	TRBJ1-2	CASSSQGADYGYTF	TGTGCCAGTAGTAGCCAGGGTGCGGACTATGGCTACACCTTC
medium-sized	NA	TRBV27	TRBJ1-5	CASSSTALGGIGNQPQHF	TGTGCCAGCAGTTCCACAGCGCTGGGGGGTATCGGCAATCAGCCCCAGCATTTT
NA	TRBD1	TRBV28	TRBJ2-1	CASSLDREEQFF	TGTGCCAGCAGTTTAGACAGGGAAGAGCAGTTCTTC
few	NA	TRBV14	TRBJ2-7	CASSQDLSPGYSYEQYF	TGTGCCAGCAGCCAAGATCTTTCCCCGGGGTACTCCTACGAGCAGTACTTC
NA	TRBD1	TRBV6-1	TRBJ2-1	CASSETTGGRSRNRYNEQFF	TGTGCCAGCAGTGAGACGACAGGGGGGAGAAGCAGGAATCGTTACAATGAGCAGTTCTTC
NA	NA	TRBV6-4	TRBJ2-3	CASSDSNTQYF	TGTGCCAGCAGTGACTCCAATACGCAGTATTTT
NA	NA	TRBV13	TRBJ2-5	CASSPGPGKETQYF	TGTGCCAGCAGCCCCGGGCCAGGGAAAGAGACCCAGTACTTC
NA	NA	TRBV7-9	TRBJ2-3	CASSLGETDTQYF	TGCGCCAGCAGCTTGGGAGAAACAGATACGCAGTATTTT
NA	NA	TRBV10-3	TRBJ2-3	CATTPNTQYF	TGTGCCACGACCCCAAATACGCAGTATTTT
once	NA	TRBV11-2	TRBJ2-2	CASSLVTRDPQAGELFF	TGTGCCAGCAGCTTAGTTACTCGCGATCCTCAGGCCGGGGAGCTGTTTTTT
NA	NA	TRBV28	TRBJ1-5	CASSSPRGYQPQHF	TGTGCCAGCAGTTCCCCGAGGGGATATCAGCCCCAGCATTTT
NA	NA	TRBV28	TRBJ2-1	CASSKAGTPSYNEQFF	TGTGCCAGCAGCAAAGCCGGGACTCCCTCCTACAATGAGCAGTTCTTC
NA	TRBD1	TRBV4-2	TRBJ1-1	CASSQEILRQGNTEAFF	TGTGCCAGCAGCCAAGAAATCCTGCGACAGGGGAACACTGAAGCTTTCTTT
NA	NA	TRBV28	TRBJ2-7	CASRSGRIYEQYF	TGTGCCAGCAGGTCCGGACGGATCTACGAGCAGTACTTC
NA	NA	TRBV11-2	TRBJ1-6	CAGSSGTSFPLHF	TGTGCCGGCAGCTCGGGGACATCGTTCCCCCTCCACTTT
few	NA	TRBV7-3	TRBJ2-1	CASRYPYAEGYNEQFF	TGTGCCAGCAGGTACCCATATGCGGAGGGGTACAATGAGCAGTTCTTC
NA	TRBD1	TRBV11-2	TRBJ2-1	CASSLGDRERFF	TGTGCCAGCAGCCTAGGGGACAGGGAACGGTTCTTC
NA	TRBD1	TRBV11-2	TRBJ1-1	CASSSPTGETEAFF	TGTGCCAGCAGCTCTCCGACAGGGGAGACTGAAGCTTTCTTT